The following is a T cell receptor beta chain sequence with its context. As yet, its antigen is unknown. V gave up 0 bases and J gave up 4 bases, with 13 bases separating them. CDR1 is LNHDA, CDR2 SQIVND, per germline (reference sequence). CDR3 length equals 16 residues. Libraries were prepared by immunoSEQ multiplex PCR; TCRdb keeps only in-frame clonotypes and omits some of them. The table shows tens of thousands of clones, with just over 90% occurring only once. The sample belongs to a study of PD-1 blockade in classical Hodgkin lymphoma. Study-wide findings and caveats: CD4+ TCR diversity, unlike CD8+, rose significantly by C4D1. Similar baseline diversity was found in complete responders and newly diagnosed patients.

The sample's time point: cycle 4 day 1 (C4D1), after 6 weeks of nivolumab. Brentuximab vedotin exposure varied among the patients, all of whom had relapsed after autologous stem cell transplantation. Each best response was a complete response, a partial response or progressive disease. V usage is TRBV19 and J usage is TRBJ1-5; the D is unclear. Here the sequenced sample was peripheral blood mononuclear cells (PBMCs), taken before the fourth cycle of nivolumab. The TCR sequence derives from a human donor with classical Hodgkin lymphoma. CDR3 protein: CASSIDPGMGNQPQHF. The CDR3 coding sequence is TGTGCCAGTAGTATAGATCCGGGAATGGGGAATCAGCCCCAGCATTTT.